The 30 T cell receptor beta chains below come from one sample, sequenced in a study of blood T cell repertoires in COVID-19. The method was immunoSEQ multiplex PCR; TCRdb's version includes in-frame clones alone and lacks a portion of them. The sample includes about 110,000 clones, approximately 84% of them seen just once. Sample: peripheral blood. Receptors originate from a human donor in a cohort sampled during active COVID-19.

The rearrangement uses TRBV28 and TRBJ1-5, with 7 positions matching TRBD1. Germline loops: CDR1 MDHEN, CDR2 SYDVKM. V lost 2 bases and J lost 4; bases outside the gene matches: 5. The CDR3 length is 15 residues. In nucleotides, the CDR3 is TGTGCCAGCAGTTTACGACAGGGACCAAATCAGCCCCAGCATTTT. Encoded protein: CASSLRQGPNQPQHF.

The chain has TRBV27 and TRBJ2-7; possible D gene TRBD2, 6 bases. The CDR3 covers 13 residues. The V end was cut by 4 bases, the J end by 5 bases, with 12 bases between. In germline, CDR1 is MNHEY, CDR2 SMNVEV (reference sequence). The DNA of the CDR3 is TGTGCCAGCAGTTCTGGGGGGTGGCACGAGCAGTACTTC. It specifies CASSSGGWHEQYF.

This clone was seen a single time. J is TRBJ2-1 and V is TRBV3-1 (or the pseudogene TRBV3-2); 13 bases fit TRBD2. V was clipped by 4 bases and J by 9 bases; unmatched bases: 6. This CDR3 is built from 15 residues. CDR1 and CDR2 from the germline V gene are LGHDT and YNNKEL (reference sequence). The CDR3 DNA reads TGTGCCAGCAGCCTAGGACTAGCGGGAGAGGGTGAGCAGTTCTTC. Protein product: CASSLGLAGEGEQFF.

J is TRBJ2-5 and V is TRBV2; D might be TRBD1 (7 bases). Trimming left V 5 bases short and J 4 bases short, with 17 bases between. Germline V CDR1 and CDR2: SNHLY, FYNNEI. The CDR3 length is 15 residues. CDR3 DNA: TGTGCCAGCAGTTACTCCAGGGGGGACGGAGAGACCCAGTACTTC. Protein sequence: CASSYSRGDGETQYF.

The chain carries TRBV19 and TRBJ1-1; the match to TRBD1 covers 10 bases. The CDR3 is 17 residues long. The V segment lost 5 bases and the J segment 0 bases; nucleotides outside the gene matches: 9. CDR1 LNHDA and CDR2 SQIVND come from the germline V gene (reference sequence). The CDR3 DNA reads TGTGCCAGTAGTGCTTACTCCGGGACAGGGGTGAACACTGAAGCTTTCTTT. It translates to CASSAYSGTGVNTEAFF.

V is TRBV19 and J is TRBJ2-5, with 7 bases matching TRBD2. J lost 3 bases, V lost 10 bases, and 8 bases had no gene match. This CDR3 has 13 amino acids. Germline V lookup: CDR1 LNHDA, CDR2 SQIVND (reference sequence). This chain's CDR3 is CATKRAGEETQYF. For the CDR3, the DNA is TGTGCCACAAAGAGGGCGGGAGAAGAGACCCAGTACTTC.

The chain couples TRBV3-1 (or the pseudogene TRBV3-2) to TRBJ2-1, with D possibly matching TRBD2 (6 bases). Germline CDR1 reads LGHDT; CDR2 reads YNNKEL (reference sequence). Trimming removed 2 bases from V and 9 bases from J, with 8 bases in between. There are 12 residues in the CDR3. CDR3 in DNA: TGTGCCAGCAGCCAACCAGCGGGTGAGCAGTTCTTC. This encodes CASSQPAGEQFF.

This rearrangement joins TRBV6-5 to TRBJ1-6; D is unresolved. Trimming removed 6 bases from V and 4 bases from J, with 7 bases in between. CDR1 is MNHEY and CDR2 is SVGAGI in the germline V gene. The CDR3 loop spans 13 amino acids. The CDR3 loop is CASRTGYNSPLHF. CDR3 nucleotide sequence: TGTGCCAGCAGGACGGGGTATAATTCACCCCTCCACTTT.

V and J are TRBV27 and TRBJ1-2; D possibly corresponds to TRBD1 (6 bases). Between the trimmed V and J ends, which lost 3 bases and 4 bases, there was a span of 18 bases. Germline-derived CDR1 and CDR2 are MNHEY and SMNVEV (reference sequence). The CDR3 consists of 16 residues. CDR3 loop: CASSFSAGEEVYGYTF. In nucleotides, the CDR3 is TGTGCCAGCAGTTTCTCGGCAGGGGAAGAGGTCTATGGCTACACCTTC.

The gene calls are TRBV27 and TRBJ2-7; 12 nucleotides align to TRBD1. This CDR3 spans 14 amino acids. Losses at the gene ends were 5 bases for V and 5 bases for J; bases not matched to a gene: 4. Germline V gene sequence: CDR1 MNHEY, CDR2 SMNVEV (reference sequence). CDR3 sequence reads: CASSRGQGAHEQYF. DNA for the CDR3: TGTGCCAGCAGTCGGGGACAGGGGGCCCACGAGCAGTACTTC.

The chain has TRBV7-2 and TRBJ2-6, with a possible D match to TRBD2 (6 bases). V lost 5 bases and J 0 bases, leaving 14 bases between the germline ends. The germline gives CDR1 SGHTA, CDR2 FQGNSA. There are 17 residues in the CDR3. CDR3 nucleotides: TGTGCCAGCAGCATCCGGGAGATTCCCTCTGGGGCCAACGTCCTGACTTTC. Its translation is CASSIREIPSGANVLTF.

The chain uses TRBV14 and TRBJ1-1; tentatively, D is TRBD1 (6 bases). V was clipped by 1 base and J by 5 bases, with 11 bases between them. The CDR3 loop spans 14 amino acids. Germline assignment: CDR1 SGHDN and CDR2 FVKESK. The CDR3 reads CASSQVGGRTEAFF. Here the CDR3 DNA reads TGTGCCAGCAGCCAAGTCGGGGGGCGTACTGAAGCTTTCTTT.

This sequence joins TRBV4-2 and TRBJ2-2, with 10 bases identical to TRBD2. The germline CDR1 and CDR2 sequences are LGHNA and YNFKEQ. The ends lost 0 bases at V and 6 bases at J; junction bases unmatched: 1. The CDR3 length is 15 residues. CDR3 loop: CASSQEGLAPGELFF. The CDR3 coding sequence is TGTGCCAGCAGCCAAGAGGGACTAGCGCCCGGGGAGCTGTTTTTT.

V is TRBV19 and J is TRBJ2-2; TRBD1 matches 11 bases. CDR1 and CDR2 (germline): LNHDA, SQIVND (reference sequence). After removal of 6 bases from V and 5 bases from J, the junction contained 2 bases not matched to a gene. The CDR3 length is 14 residues. Here the CDR3 reads CASRGQGGTGELFF. The DNA of the CDR3 is TGTGCCAGTAGGGGACAGGGGGGGACCGGGGAGCTGTTTTTT.

The chain links TRBV24-1 to TRBJ2-7; unclear D gene. CDR1 and CDR2 (germline): KGHDR, SFDVKD. The CDR3 is 14 amino acids. The germline V and J ends were trimmed by 5 bases and 5 bases, with 15 bases remaining between them. The CDR3 sequence is CATSATWAPNEQYF. CDR3 sequence (DNA): TGTGCCACCAGTGCGACATGGGCCCCGAACGAGCAGTACTTC.

The gene calls are TRBV7-2 and TRBJ1-6; TRBD1 is a possible D gene (5 bases). Trimming cost V 5 bases and J 10 bases, with 18 bases left between them. The length of the CDR3 is 15 residues. From germline, CDR1 is SGHTA and CDR2 FQGNSA. CDR3 region: CASSPVGGGASPLHF. The CDR3 nucleotides read TGTGCCAGCAGCCCGGTGGGAGGAGGGGCGTCACCCCTCCACTTT.

The chain has TRBV11-3 and TRBJ2-4; weak D call: TRBD2 (6 bases). Germline V CDR1 and CDR2: SGHNT, YENEEA. Trimming took off 0 bases at V and 0 bases at J, with 12 bases between the two ends. The CDR3 has 17 residues. In nucleotides, the CDR3 is TGTGCCAGCAGCTTAGAACACCTAGCGTTAGCCAAAAACATTCAGTACTTC. Translation: CASSLEHLALAKNIQYF.

The V gene is TRBV18, the J gene TRBJ2-7; 8 bases agree with TRBD1. Germline-derived CDR1 and CDR2 are KGHSH and LQKENI. The CDR3 runs 14 residues. With 6 bases clipped from V and 9 bases from J, the junction kept 13 bases outside the gene matches. The CDR3 sequence is CASSFSGQGSAQYF. The CDR3 region has the DNA TGTGCCAGCTCTTTTTCTGGACAGGGCTCCGCGCAGTACTTC. The full variable domain, completed using reference TRBV18 and TRBJ2-7, is NAGVMQNPRHLVRRRGQEARLRCSPMKGHSHVYWYRQLPEEGLKFMVYLQKENIIDESGMPKERFSAEFPKEGPSILRIQQVVRGDSAAYFCASSFSGQGSAQYFGPGTRLTVT.

The chain is built from TRBV9 and TRBJ2-6; TRBD1 might be the D (6 bases). The ends were cut back, 3 bases at V and 0 bases at J, with 10 bases in the middle. Germline CDR1 is SGDLS and CDR2 is YYNGEE. This CDR3 comprises 16 residues. CDR3 sequence (DNA): TGTGCCAGCAGCGCGACAGGTGGCTCTGGGGCCAACGTCCTGACTTTC. Translation gives CASSATGGSGANVLTF.

This clone was seen a single time. The chain employs TRBV18 and TRBJ1-2, with D tentatively TRBD1 (6 bases). Trimming stripped 3 bases from V and 8 bases from J, with 13 bases between. Germline lookup yields CDR1 KGHSH and CDR2 LQKENI. The CDR3 length is 13 residues. Written as DNA, the CDR3 is TGTGCCAGCTCACCCCCAGGGGTGGACGGCTACACCTTC. As protein: CASSPPGVDGYTF.

This CDR3 is CASSGYIPNYGYTF. For the CDR3, the DNA is TGTGCCAGCAGTGGATACATTCCTAACTATGGCTACACCTTC. The chain is built from TRBV2 and TRBJ1-2, with D unresolved. Deletions cut 4 bases from V and 0 bases from J, with 9 bases between. Germline lookup yields CDR1 SNHLY and CDR2 FYNNEI. The CDR3 sequence is 14 residues long. The whole variable domain, remainder taken from reference TRBV2 and TRBJ1-2, is EPEVTQTPSHQVTQMGQEVILRCVPISNHLYFYWYRQILGQKVEFLVSFYNNEISEKSEIFDDQFSVERPDGSNFTLKIRSTKLEDSAMYFCASSGYIPNYGYTFGSGTRLTVV.

This chain connects TRBV7-2 to TRBJ2-7, with D unclear. Germline CDR1 reads SGHTA; CDR2 reads FQGNSA. The CDR3 has 15 residues. Deletions cut 5 bases from V and 0 bases from J, with 14 bases between. This CDR3 reads CASSTSGASSYEQYF. The CDR3 bases are TGTGCCAGCAGCACCTCTGGCGCTAGCTCCTACGAGCAGTACTTC.

The chain employs TRBV6-1 and TRBJ2-3, with D perhaps TRBD1 (6 bases). Looked up from germline, CDR1 is MNHNS and CDR2 is SASEGT. This CDR3 has 18 amino acids. V was clipped by 0 bases and J by 5 bases, with 21 bases between them. The CDR3 reads CASSEAQDSIPRRDTQYF. In DNA form, the CDR3 reads TGTGCCAGCAGTGAAGCACAGGACAGCATTCCCCGGAGAGATACGCAGTATTTT.

The V call is TRBV11-2, the J call TRBJ1-3; D remains ambiguous. The V end was cut by 5 bases, the J end by 4 bases, with 6 bases between. The CDR3 spans 12 residues. CDR1 is SGHAT and CDR2 is FQNNGV in the germline V gene. DNA of the CDR3: TGTGCCAGCAGCAATTCAGGAAACACCATATATTTT. Its protein product is CASSNSGNTIYF.

The rearrangement joins TRBV11-2 to TRBJ1-2; D is uncertain. The V and J ends lost 0 bases and 6 bases respectively, with 11 bases between them. Germline V lookup: CDR1 SGHAT, CDR2 FQNNGV. The CDR3 totals 14 residues. CDR3 amino acids: CASSLDENGHGYTF. CDR3 in DNA: TGTGCCAGCAGCTTAGATGAAAATGGGCATGGCTACACCTTC.

The J gene is TRBJ2-3, the V gene TRBV3-1 (or the pseudogene TRBV3-2), with a weak D call TRBD2 (6 bases). The CDR3 runs to 13 residues. V gave up 0 bases and J gave up 8 bases, with 9 bases separating them. The germline gives CDR1 LGHDT, CDR2 YNNKEL (reference sequence). In DNA form, the CDR3 reads TGTGCCAGCAGCCAAGAGGGGCGGGGTACGCAGTATTTT. As protein: CASSQEGRGTQYF.

The rearrangement links TRBV28 to TRBJ2-7, with 7 bases matching TRBD2. The CDR3 is made up of 14 amino acids. Per germline, CDR1 MDHEN and CDR2 SYDVKM. After removal of 6 bases from V and 9 bases from J, the junction contained 14 bases not matched to a gene. CDR3 bases: TGTGCCAGCAGCTCGGGGACTACCCTTATACGGCAGTACTTC. It specifies CASSSGTTLIRQYF.

This rearrangement joins TRBV6-1 to TRBJ2-7; 8 nucleotides match TRBD2. The J segment lost 4 bases and the V segment lost 2 bases, leaving 4 bases of the junction unmatched. The CDR3 spans 14 residues. CDR1 MNHNS and CDR2 SASEGT come from the germline V gene. The CDR3 nucleotides read TGTGCCAGCAGTGAACCGCGGGGGGAGTACGAGCAGTACTTC. Residues: CASSEPRGEYEQYF.

The chain links TRBV28 to TRBJ1-2; D is unresolved. The germline V gene has CDR1 MDHEN and CDR2 SYDVKM. This CDR3 contains 15 residues. Trimming stripped 5 bases from V and 4 bases from J, with 17 bases between. The CDR3 region is CASSTRWLGSYGYTF. The CDR3 coding sequence is TGTGCCAGCAGTACGCGGTGGCTTGGTTCCTATGGCTACACCTTC.

This clone was counted a few times. The chain recombines TRBV7-3 with TRBJ1-3, with a weak D call TRBD1 (5 bases). CDR1 SGHTA and CDR2 FQGTGA come from the germline V gene. The V end lost 5 bases, the J end lost 3 bases, and 8 bases lay between the germline ends. The CDR3 has 13 residues. CDR3 loop: CASSEGLGNTIYF. The CDR3 DNA reads TGTGCCAGCAGCGAGGGACTTGGAAACACCATATATTTT.